Listed below are T cell receptor beta chains from one sample, sequenced in a study of shared clonotypes between healthy human individuals. The repertoire was sequenced with immunoSEQ multiplex PCR; TCRdb's copy has only in-frame clones and lacks some. The data show 2 million to 2.5 million clones, roughly 96% seen once. Sequences were obtained from naive CD4+ T cells sorted from blood. Receptor source: a man between 18 and 29 years old in good health. CDR3s include the opening cysteine and the closing phenylalanine or tryptophan. Each record gives: clone size, J gene, V gene, D gene, CDR3 DNA, CDR3 protein. A D gene is named only where the DNA matches it firmly. Not every row has a clone size; where given, it reads once, few, many or a size class.

size: .; J: TRBJ2-7; V: TRBV7-6; D: .; DNA: TGTGCCAGCAGCTTAAGCGCGGACAGTGGCGACGAGCAGTACTTC; CDR3: CASSLSADSGDEQYF
size: .; J: TRBJ2-7; V: TRBV4-3; D: .; DNA: TGCGCCAGCAGCCAAGATATCGGGTACGAGCAGTACTTC; CDR3: CASSQDIGYEQYF
size: .; J: TRBJ2-7; V: TRBV6-1; D: .; DNA: TGTGCCAGCAAGGACAGAGACTACGAGCAGTACTTC; CDR3: CASKDRDYEQYF
size: .; J: TRBJ1-4; V: TRBV5-1; D: .; DNA: TGCGCCAGCAGCTCGGGGGGGCCTAATGAAAAACTGTTTTTT; CDR3: CASSSGGPNEKLFF
size: .; J: TRBJ2-3; V: TRBV10-1; D: .; DNA: TGCGCCAGCAGTGAGACTCGGAGGGGGACAGATACGCAGTATTTT; CDR3: CASSETRRGTDTQYF
size: .; J: TRBJ2-3; V: TRBV2; D: TRBD2; DNA: TGTGCCACTTGCCGGACTAGCGGGGCAGATACGCAGTATTTT; CDR3: CATCRTSGADTQYF
size: .; J: TRBJ2-7; V: TRBV30; D: TRBD2; DNA: TGTGCCTGGAGTGGACTAGCGCACTCCTACGAGCAGTACTTC; CDR3: CAWSGLAHSYEQYF
size: .; J: TRBJ2-6; V: TRBV2; D: .; DNA: TGTGCCAGCAGTGAATGGGGACCCTCTGGGGCCAACGTCCTGACTTTC; CDR3: CASSEWGPSGANVLTF
size: .; J: TRBJ2-7; V: TRBV9; D: TRBD2; DNA: TGTGCCAGCAGCGGAGGTAGCGGGGGCGAGCAGTACTTC; CDR3: CASSGGSGGEQYF
size: .; J: TRBJ1-4; V: TRBV5-8; D: TRBD1; DNA: TGTGCCAGCAGCCCCGGCAGGGGGCCTAATGAAAAACTGTTTTTT; CDR3: CASSPGRGPNEKLFF
size: once; J: TRBJ2-3; V: TRBV6-6; D: .; DNA: TGTGCCAGCAGCCCTTATATACCAGGGGGGCCAGATACGCAGTATTTT; CDR3: CASSPYIPGGPDTQYF
size: .; J: TRBJ2-1; V: TRBV25-1; D: .; DNA: TGTGCCAGCAGTGAATTCCTTGGTGGGACGGCATACAATGAGCAGTTCTTC; CDR3: CASSEFLGGTAYNEQFF
size: .; J: TRBJ1-5; V: TRBV28; D: TRBD1; DNA: TGTGCCAGCAGTGACAGGGCAAATCAGCCCCAGCATTTT; CDR3: CASSDRANQPQHF
size: .; J: TRBJ1-5; V: TRBV5-1; D: .; DNA: TGCGCCAGCAGCTTGGCCCCAAATCAGCCCCAGCATTTT; CDR3: CASSLAPNQPQHF
size: .; J: TRBJ2-7; V: TRBV7-9; D: .; DNA: TGTGCCAGCAGCCCCCCCGGGGCACCTTACGAGCAGTACTTC; CDR3: CASSPPGAPYEQYF
size: .; J: TRBJ1-2; V: TRBV6-6; D: .; DNA: TGTGCCAGCAGCGACGGGACAACAGCTAACTATGGCTACACCTTC; CDR3: CASSDGTTANYGYTF
size: .; J: TRBJ1-6; V: TRBV5-1; D: TRBD1; DNA: TGCGCCAGCAGCCCCCTATCCGGGACAGGATTTTCACCCCTCCACTTT; CDR3: CASSPLSGTGFSPLHF
size: .; J: TRBJ2-3; V: TRBV27; D: .; DNA: TGTGCCAGCAGTCTTAGCGGAAGGGCAGATACGCAGTATTTT; CDR3: CASSLSGRADTQYF
size: .; J: TRBJ2-1; V: TRBV4-1; D: TRBD1; DNA: TGCGCCAGCAGCCAAGCGAACCTGGACAGGGACTTTGGCAATGAGCAGTTCTTC; CDR3: CASSQANLDRDFGNEQFF
size: once; J: TRBJ2-5; V: TRBV6-1; D: TRBD1; DNA: TGTGCCAGCCGCGTGGGACAGGGGGCTTTAGAGACCCAGTACTTC; CDR3: CASRVGQGALETQYF
size: .; J: TRBJ2-5; V: TRBV7-2; D: .; DNA: TGTGCCAGCAGCCGCCGGGAGCGGATGGAGACCCAGTACTTC; CDR3: CASSRRERMETQYF
size: .; J: TRBJ2-6; V: TRBV5-1; D: .; DNA: TGCGCCAGCCACGGAGGGAGTTCTGGGGCCAACGTCCTGACTTTC; CDR3: CASHGGSSGANVLTF
size: .; J: TRBJ2-7; V: TRBV19; D: .; DNA: TGTGCCAGTAGTATCACAGGGAGAAACTACGAGCAGTACTTC; CDR3: CASSITGRNYEQYF
size: .; J: TRBJ1-3; V: TRBV5-1; D: TRBD1; DNA: TGCGCCAGCAGCTTGGGTACAGGGGGCTCTGGAAACACCATATATTTT; CDR3: CASSLGTGGSGNTIYF
size: .; J: TRBJ1-2; V: TRBV7-2; D: TRBD1; DNA: TGTGCCAGCAGCATAGGAGGACAGGGAGGTGGCTACACCTTC; CDR3: CASSIGGQGGGYTF
size: once; J: TRBJ1-1; V: TRBV6-5; D: .; DNA: TGTGCCAGCAGTTACGGCAGGGAGCGAAACACTGAAGCTTTCTTT; CDR3: CASSYGRERNTEAFF
size: .; J: TRBJ2-3; V: TRBV28; D: TRBD2; DNA: TGTGCCAGCCGTAGCGGGGGGCACACAGATACGCAGTATTTT; CDR3: CASRSGGHTDTQYF
size: .; J: TRBJ1-2; V: TRBV6-5; D: .; DNA: TGTGCCAGCAGTTACCTGGGGGGCGCTTCTCCCGGCTACACCTTC; CDR3: CASSYLGGASPGYTF